These 5 T cell receptor beta chains came from one sample sequenced in a study of shared clonotypes between healthy human individuals. Generated by immunoSEQ multiplex PCR, the TCRdb table keeps only in-frame clones and is missing some. The data show 2 million to 2.5 million clones, with under 95% seen just once and approximately 0.4% held by the top ten. Sample: naive CD4+ T cells from PBMCs. Subset in this sample: CD45RA+ positively selected. These receptor sequences come from a man aged 18 to 29 in good health. Some clones in this sample may be carry-over from other donors' samples.

The V call is TRBV7-2, the J call TRBJ2-7; D may be TRBD2 (8 bases). The V gene's germline CDR1 is SGHTA and CDR2 FQGNSA. This CDR3 has 14 residues. With 5 bases removed from V and 3 bases from J, the gap between germline ends came to 14 bases. The CDR3 loop reads CASSRGGQNYEQYF. The CDR3 DNA sequence: TGTGCCAGCAGCCGGGGGGGACAGAACTACGAGCAGTACTTC.

The chain links TRBV2 to TRBJ1-4, with TRBD1 matching 8 bases. The CDR3 is 16 amino acids. Germline CDR1 reads SNHLY; CDR2 reads FYNNEI. With 7 bases clipped from V and 0 bases from J, the junction kept 7 bases outside the gene matches. The CDR3 DNA reads TGTGCCAGCACCGGGACAGGCCTTGCAACTAATGAAAAACTGTTTTTT. Translation: CASTGTGLATNEKLFF.

In regard to this clone: The identical CDR3 is also encoded by other nucleotide sequences in the sample. V gene TRBV5-1 combines with J gene TRBJ2-3; unclear D gene. Between the trimmed V and J ends, which lost 0 bases and 0 bases, there was a span of 8 bases. The length of the CDR3 is 15 residues. CDR1 is SGHRS, CDR2 YFSETQ, per germline. DNA of the CDR3: TGCGCCAGCAGCTTGGGGCAGACTAGCACAGATACGCAGTATTTT. It yields the protein CASSLGQTSTDTQYF.

This chain links TRBV5-1 with TRBJ2-1, with D perhaps TRBD1 or TRBD2 (7 bases each). Germline loops: CDR1 SGHRS, CDR2 YFSETQ. V lost 4 bases and J 4 bases, leaving 18 bases between the germline ends. This CDR3 comprises 16 residues. DNA for the CDR3: TGCGCCAGCAGCCCCATGACAGGGAGGGCTTACAATGAGCAGTTCTTC. It codes for CASSPMTGRAYNEQFF.

V usage is TRBV28 and J usage is TRBJ2-3, with 9 bases aligning to TRBD1. The V and J ends lost 1 base and 6 bases, in that order; junction bases with no gene match: 17. The CDR3 spans 19 residues. Germline-derived CDR1 and CDR2 are MDHEN and SYDVKM. CDR3 amino acids: CASSLLKGRLQGAGDTQYF. CDR3 sequence (DNA): TGTGCCAGCAGTTTATTGAAAGGCCGTCTACAGGGGGCGGGGGATACGCAGTATTTT. Together with reference TRBV28 and TRBJ2-3, the CDR3 gives the full variable domain: DVKVTQSSRYLVKRTGEKVFLECVQDMDHENMFWYRQDPGLGLRLIYFSYDVKMKEKGDIPEGYSVSREKKERFSLILESASTNQTSMYLCASSLLKGRLQGAGDTQYFGPGTRLTVL.